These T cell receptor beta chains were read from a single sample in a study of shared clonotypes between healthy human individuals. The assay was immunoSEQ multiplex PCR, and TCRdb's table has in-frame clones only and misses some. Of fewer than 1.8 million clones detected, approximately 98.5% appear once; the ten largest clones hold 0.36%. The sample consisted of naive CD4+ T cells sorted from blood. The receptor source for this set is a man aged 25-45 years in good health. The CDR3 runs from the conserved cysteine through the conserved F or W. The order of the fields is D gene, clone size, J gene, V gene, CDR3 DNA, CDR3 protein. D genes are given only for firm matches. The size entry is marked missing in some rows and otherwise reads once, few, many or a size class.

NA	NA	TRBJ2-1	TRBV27	TGTGCCAGCACCCGGCCCCCATACAATGAGCAGTTCTTC	CASTRPPYNEQFF
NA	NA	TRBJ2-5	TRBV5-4	TGTGCCAGCCTTAGTCAGGGGAGAGAGACCCAGTACTTC	CASLSQGRETQYF
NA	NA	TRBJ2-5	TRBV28	TGTGCCACCGTGGGAGAGACCCAGTACTTC	CATVGETQYF
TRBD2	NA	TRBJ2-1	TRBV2	TGTGCCGGCTCTGGGACTAGCGGTTACAATGAGCAGTTCTTC	CAGSGTSGYNEQFF
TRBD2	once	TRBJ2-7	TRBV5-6	TGTGCCAGCGTTCTAGCGGGAGTGTCCTACGAGCAGTACTTC	CASVLAGVSYEQYF
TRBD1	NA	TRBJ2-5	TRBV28	TGTGCCAGCAGCTCCAGGGGGAGTGTGGAGACCCAGTACTTC	CASSSRGSVETQYF
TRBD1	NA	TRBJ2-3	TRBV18	TGTGCCAGCTCACCGGGACAGAGCACAGATACGCAGTATTTT	CASSPGQSTDTQYF
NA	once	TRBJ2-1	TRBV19	TGTGCCAGTAGTATTGAGAGCTACTCCTACAATGAGCAGTTCTTC	CASSIESYSYNEQFF
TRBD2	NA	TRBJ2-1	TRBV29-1	TGCAGCGTTGATGGCGGGAGATTTGGCTCCTACAATGAGCAGTTCTTC	CSVDGGRFGSYNEQFF
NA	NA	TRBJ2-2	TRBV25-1	TGTGCCAGCTCTCAGGGCGGACTGAGGGTTACCGGGGAGCTGTTTTTT	CASSQGGLRVTGELFF
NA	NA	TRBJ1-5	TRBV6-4	TGTGCCAGCAGTAAGGATCGAGCCCATCAGCCCCAGCATTTT	CASSKDRAHQPQHF
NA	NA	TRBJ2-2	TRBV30	TGTGCCTGGAGACCCGGGGGTGGCGGGGAGCTGTTTTTT	CAWRPGGGGELFF
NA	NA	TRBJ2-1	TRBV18	TGTGCCAGCTCACCTGTCGGTTCGAGCAGCTCCTACAATGAGCAGTTCTTC	CASSPVGSSSSYNEQFF
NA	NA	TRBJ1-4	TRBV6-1	TGTGCCAGCACCTTGACGGGAAAACTGTTTTTT	CASTLTGKLFF
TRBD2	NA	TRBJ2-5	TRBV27	TGTGCCAGCAGTAGATTAGGGCGCGGGAGGGCCGGGGAGACCCAGTACTTC	CASSRLGRGRAGETQYF
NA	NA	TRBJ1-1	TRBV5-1	TGCGCCAGCAGCCCGTGGGGGACTGAAGCTTTCTTT	CASSPWGTEAFF
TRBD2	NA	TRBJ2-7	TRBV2	TGTGCCAGCAGTGAATTTTCTGGCGGGAGGTTTGACGAGCAGTACTTC	CASSEFSGGRFDEQYF
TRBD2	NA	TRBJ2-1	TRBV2	TGTGCCAGGCAGGAAGCGGGAGGACTTAATGAGCAGTTCTTC	CARQEAGGLNEQFF
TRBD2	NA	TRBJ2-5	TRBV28	TGTGCCAGCAGTCCAGGTCTAGCGGGACGACAAGAGACCCAGTACTTC	CASSPGLAGRQETQYF
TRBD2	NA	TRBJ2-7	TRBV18	TGTGCCAGCTCCCAATCAGCGGGAGTAACTTACGAGCAGTACTTC	CASSQSAGVTYEQYF
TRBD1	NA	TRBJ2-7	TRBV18	TGTGCCAGCTCCAAGGACAGGCAAACCTACGAGCAGTACTTC	CASSKDRQTYEQYF
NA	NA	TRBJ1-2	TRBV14	TGTGCCAGCAGCCAACAGATCATGACAGGAGGCTATGGCTACACCTTC	CASSQQIMTGGYGYTF
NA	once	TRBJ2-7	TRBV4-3	TGCGCCAGCAGCCCGGCAGGGCGGGGCGGATACGAGCAGTACTTC	CASSPAGRGGYEQYF
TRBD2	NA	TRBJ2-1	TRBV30	TGTGCCTGGAGTGAATGTTTTTGTAGGACTAGCGGGAACGAAGAGCAGTTCTTC	CAWSECFCRTSGNEEQFF
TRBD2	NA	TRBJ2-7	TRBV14	TGTGCCAGCAGCCAAGATCAACTAGCGGGGATTGGCGAGCAGTACTTC	CASSQDQLAGIGEQYF
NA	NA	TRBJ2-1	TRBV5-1	TGCGCCAGCAGCCCCGTATCTACTTCGGATGAGCAGTTCTTC	CASSPVSTSDEQFF
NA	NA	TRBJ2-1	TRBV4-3	TGCGCCAGCAGCCAAGAAATCCCGGGAAGCTCCTACAATGAGCAGTTCTTC	CASSQEIPGSSYNEQFF
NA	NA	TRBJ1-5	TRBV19	TGTGCCAGTAGTATACGGCAGGTAACCAATCAGCCCCAGCATTTT	CASSIRQVTNQPQHF
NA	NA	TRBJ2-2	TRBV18	TGTGCCAGCTCACCAGGCACAGGGACCGGGGAGCTGTTTTTT	CASSPGTGTGELFF
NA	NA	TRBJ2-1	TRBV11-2	TGTGCCAGCAGCTACCCCCGGGGGATGATACACAATGAGCAGTTCTTC	CASSYPRGMIHNEQFF
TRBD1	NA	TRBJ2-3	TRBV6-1	TGTGCCAGCAGTGGGGGGACAGGGGGTAGCACAGATACGCAGTATTTT	CASSGGTGGSTDTQYF
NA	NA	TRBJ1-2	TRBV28	TGTGCCAGCACCGCTTGGAAAAGCGGTGGCTACACCTTC	CASTAWKSGGYTF
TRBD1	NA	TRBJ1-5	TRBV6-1	TGTGCCAGCAGTGAAGACCCCGGGACAGCTTTTAGCTCGCCCCAGCATTTT	CASSEDPGTAFSSPQHF
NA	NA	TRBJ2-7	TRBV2	TGTGCCAGCTCTAGTGGGGGCGAGCAGTACTTC	CASSSGGEQYF
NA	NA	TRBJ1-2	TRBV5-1	TGCGCCAGCAGCCCGGGGAGGGGCAACTATGGCTACACCTTC	CASSPGRGNYGYTF
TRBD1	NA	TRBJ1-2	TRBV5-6	TGTGCCAGCAGCTATGAAGTGACAGGGGGTAACTATGGCTACACCTTC	CASSYEVTGGNYGYTF